These 5 T cell receptor beta chains share one sample of origin, sequenced in a study of response to subunit inactivated influenza vaccine. Via MiXCR, TCRdb re-called the RT-PCR reads, giving one row per CDR3 protein. The sample records 610,000 or so distinct CDR3 sequences, approximately 15% being singletons. The specimen was PBMCs from blood, collected 11 to 12 days after vaccination. These receptors were obtained from a man aged 50-60 years who received an inactivated influenza vaccine.

This clonotype was counted a few times. The V call is TRBV5-1, the J call TRBJ1-1; a weak D match, TRBD1 (5 bases). Germline V gene lookup returns CDR1 SGHRS and CDR2 YFSETQ. This CDR3 contains 15 residues. V was pared by 3 bases and J by 0 bases, with 12 bases between. Here the CDR3 DNA reads TGCGCCAGCAGCTCCTCAGGGCGGCTGAACACTGAAGCTTTCTTT. Its translation: CASSSSGRLNTEAFF. The full variable domain, with the rest looked up from reference TRBV5-1 and TRBJ1-1, is KAGVTQTPRYLIKTRGQQVTLSCSPISGHRSVSWYQQTPGQGLQFLFEYFSETQRNKGNFPGRFSGRQFSNSRSEMNVSTLELGDSALYLCASSSSGRLNTEAFFGQGTRLTVV.

The chain uses TRBV20-1 and TRBJ1-5; TRBD1 might be the D (6 bases). This CDR3 region has 15 residues. V lost 0 bases to trimming and J lost 6 bases, with 15 bases between them. Germline CDR1 reads DFQATT; CDR2 reads SNEGSKA (reference sequence). The CDR3 loop is CSARDGRGGGQPQHF. The CDR3 DNA sequence: TGCAGTGCTAGAGATGGACGTGGAGGGGGTCAGCCCCAGCATTTT.

The rearrangement links TRBV29-1 to TRBJ1-1; maybe TRBD1 (6 bases). Trimming left V 8 bases short and J 6 bases short, with 13 bases between. The CDR3 is 11 amino acids. Germline CDR1 SQVTM, CDR2 ANQGSEA. This CDR3 is CSQHRGAEAFF. CDR3 in DNA: TGCAGCCAGCATAGGGGGGCTGAAGCTTTCTTT.

This clonotype was observed a handful of times. This chain joins TRBV6-1 and TRBJ1-6, with no clear D. The CDR3 consists of 15 residues. The germline V gene has CDR1 MNHNS and CDR2 SASEGT. V dropped 7 bases and J dropped 0 bases, with 10 bases sitting between them. CDR3 protein: CASTASSSYNSPLHF. CDR3 nucleotide sequence: TGTGCCAGCACCGCCTCGAGCTCCTATAATTCACCCCTCCACTTT.

This chain connects TRBV23-1 to TRBJ1-1; D possibly corresponds to TRBD1 (5 bases). TRBV23-1 is noted as an ORF with a role that remains uncertain. The germline V and J ends were trimmed by 2 bases and 4 bases, with 17 bases remaining between them. CDR3 length: 16 residues. The CDR3, as DNA: TGCGCCAGCAGTCAAAGGGGAACCCTCCTCCTCACTGAAGCTTTCTTT. This translates into CASSQRGTLLLTEAFF.